A selection of T cell receptor beta chains follows, all from one sample in a study of control samples from healthy donors and cancer patients. The table came from immunoSEQ multiplex PCR; TCRdb's copy has only in-frame clones and leaves some out. The table records 150,000 or so clones, 80% to 95% of them present only once. Input material: blood. These receptors all come from a man younger than 30 in good health. CDR3s include the opening cysteine and the closing phenylalanine or tryptophan. The D gene is left open where the match is weak. The size entry is marked missing in some rows and otherwise reads once, few, many or a size class.

V	size	J	D	DNA	CDR3
TRBV21-1	NA	TRBJ2-5	NA	TGTGCCAGCAGCAAGATTGCACCTTATTGCCCAAAATCCCTCAAAGAGACCCAGTACTTC	CASSKIAPYCPKSLKETQYF
TRBV25-1	NA	TRBJ2-3	TRBD2	TGTGCCAGCAGTGAATCTCGGGGGGGCTCCCAGTATTTT	CASSESRGGSQYF
TRBV7-8	NA	TRBJ2-3	NA	TGTGCCAGCAGCTTAGTGGAAGATACGCAGTATTTT	CASSLVEDTQYF
TRBV29-1	NA	TRBJ2-2	NA	TGCAGCTCCCAGGGGGGCACCGGGGAGCTGTTTTTT	CSSQGGTGELFF
TRBV6-5	once	TRBJ1-5	NA	TGTGCCAGCGGGTTTAATCAGCCCCAGCATTTT	CASGFNQPQHF
TRBV11-3	NA	TRBJ2-6	NA	TGTGCCAGCAGCGGGAGGGGGGCCAACGTCCTGACTTTC	CASSGRGANVLTF
TRBV19	NA	TRBJ1-1	NA	TGTGCCAGTAGGTTGGACCTTCGGGCTTTCTTT	CASRLDLRAFF
TRBV9	once	TRBJ2-1	NA	TGTGCCAGCAGCGTGGGGGACAATGAGCAGTTCTTC	CASSVGDNEQFF
TRBV27	NA	TRBJ1-1	NA	TGTGCCAGCAAAGAACGCGGGGTCAGTCGCTCTGAAGCTTTCTTT	CASKERGVSRSEAFF
TRBV29-1	once	TRBJ2-2	TRBD1	TGCAGCGTTACGGGCCATCAGGGGGCAAACACCGGGGAGCTGTTTTTT	CSVTGHQGANTGELFF
TRBV27	NA	TRBJ1-1	TRBD1	TGTGCCAGCAGTTTTAACCTCAGGGGGACCGAAGCTTTCTTT	CASSFNLRGTEAFF
TRBV4-1	NA	TRBJ2-7	NA	TGCGCCAGCAGCCGAAACCCCGCCAGGGACGTAACTGAGCAGTACTTC	CASSRNPARDVTEQYF
TRBV18	NA	TRBJ1-3	NA	TGTGCCAGCTCACCTGACAGAAACTCTGGAAACACCATATATTTT	CASSPDRNSGNTIYF
TRBV4-1	NA	TRBJ2-7	TRBD1	TGCGCCAGCAGCCAAGATGAAAGAGGCAGGGGGCGATACGAGCAGTACTTC	CASSQDERGRGRYEQYF
TRBV7-2	NA	TRBJ2-2	TRBD2	TGTGCCAGCAGTTTAGCGGGAGGGAGCGGGGAGCTGTTTTTT	CASSLAGGSGELFF
TRBV28	NA	TRBJ2-7	TRBD2	TGTGCCAGCAGAGTACTAGCGTTGACTTCCTACGAGCAGTACTTC	CASRVLALTSYEQYF
TRBV12-3/TRBV12-4	once	TRBJ1-1	NA	TGTGCCAGCAGCACTACATCGCACACTGAAGCTTTCTTT	CASSTTSHTEAFF
TRBV7-6	NA	TRBJ2-3	TRBD2	TGTGCCAGCAGCCTAGGACTAGCGGGGGGATCAGATACGCAGTATTTT	CASSLGLAGGSDTQYF
TRBV5-1	NA	TRBJ2-1	TRBD1	TGCGCCAGCAGCTTGGGGTCAGGGGGTCGGGAGCAGTTCTTC	CASSLGSGGREQFF